These T cell receptor beta chains were read from a single sample in a study of T cells in Graves' hyperthyroidism and ophthalmopathy. One entry per CDR3 protein, called by TCRdb with MiXCR from the multiplex PCR reads. Found here are a few hundred thousand distinct CDR3 sequences, around 20% of them singletons; the top ten hold around two fifths. Sequencing input: blood. The receptors shown here come from a man younger than 35 with Graves' ophthalmopathy. CDR3s include the opening cysteine and the closing phenylalanine or tryptophan. D genes are given only for firm matches. For some rows the clone size is stated as once, few or many, or as a class when expanded; others skip it.

>TRBJ2-3|-|many|TRBV2
TGTGCCAGCAGTGAAAGAGACAGCACCACAGATACGCAGTATTTT
CASSERDSTTDTQYF
>TRBJ2-1|-|many|TRBV7-2
TGTGCCAGCACCTTCTATCTCGAGGCCAACAATGAGCAGTTCTTC
CASTFYLEANNEQFF
>TRBJ2-1|-|-|TRBV5-1
TGCGCCAGCAGCTTGGGGTTAGGACAGTACAATGAGCAGTTCTTC
CASSLGLGQYNEQFF
>TRBJ1-4|-|-|TRBV5-1
TGCGCCAGCAGCTTCACGGATCCAACTAATGAAAAACTGTTTTTT
CASSFTDPTNEKLFF
>TRBJ1-2|-|many|TRBV6-6
TGTGCCAGCAGTTACGCAGGGCCGGTCTATGGCTACACCTTC
CASSYAGPVYGYTF
>TRBJ1-1|-|few|TRBV29-1
TGCAGCGCCGAACGGGCGCTGAACTCTGAAGCTTTCTTT
CSAERALNSEAFF
>TRBJ1-5|-|few|TRBV20-1
TGCAGTGCTAGAGGGACCGAGGGCAATCAGCCCCAGCATTTT
CSARGTEGNQPQHF
>TRBJ2-3|TRBD2|-|TRBV7-9
TGTGCCAGCAGCTCAAACATAGCGGGGGACACAGATACGCAGTATTTT
CASSSNIAGDTDTQYF
>TRBJ2-7|TRBD1|few|TRBV25-1
TGTGCCAGCAGTGATTGGGACAGCTCCTACGAGCAGTACTTC
CASSDWDSSYEQYF
>TRBJ2-1|TRBD2|-|TRBV12-5
TGTGCTAGTGCGGGCCAGGGACTAGGCCCCTACAATGAGCAGTTCTTC
CASAGQGLGPYNEQFF
>TRBJ2-1|-|few|TRBV9
TGTGCCAGCAGCGTTAGTAATGAGCAGTTCTTC
CASSVSNEQFF
>TRBJ1-1|-|once|TRBV7-9
TGTGTCAGCAGCCCCGGGACGAACACTGAAGCTTTCTTT
CVSSPGTNTEAFF
>TRBJ2-3|TRBD2|-|TRBV6-5
TGTGCCAGCAGTTACTCGGCTAGCGGGGGGTACACAGATACGCAGTATTTT
CASSYSASGGYTDTQYF
>TRBJ2-5|-|many|TRBV7-2
TGTGCCAGCTGCCCCGGGACTGGACAAGAGACCCAGTACTTC
CASCPGTGQETQYF
>TRBJ2-7|TRBD1|few|TRBV7-2
TGTGCCAGCAGCTCGGGATCGGGACAGGGTACTTACGAGCAGTACTTC
CASSSGSGQGTYEQYF
>TRBJ2-5|TRBD1|few|TRBV28
TGTGCCAGCCAGCGACGCACAGGGGGGAAGACCCAGTACTTC
CASQRRTGGKTQYF
>TRBJ2-7|-|many|TRBV2
TGTGCCAGCAGACTTACCTACGAGCAGTACTTC
CASRLTYEQYF
>TRBJ2-1|TRBD2|few|TRBV6-1
TGTGCCACCAAAGGGAGTAGCGGGGAACACTACAATGAGCAGTTCTTC
CATKGSSGEHYNEQFF
>TRBJ1-1|-|many|TRBV12-3/TRBV12-4
TGTGCCAGCAGTTCCGGCCCGAACACTGAAGCTTTCTTT
CASSSGPNTEAFF
>TRBJ1-2|TRBD1|many|TRBV12-3/TRBV12-4
TGTGCCAGCAGTCGTACAGGGGGCTATGGCTACACCTTC
CASSRTGGYGYTF
>TRBJ1-2|-|few|TRBV20-1
TGCAGTGCTAGTCCTGGGGCTAACTATGGCTACACCTTC
CSASPGANYGYTF
>TRBJ1-5|-|many|TRBV11-2
TGTGCCAGCAGCTTAGATCTAGGAGGCAATCAGCCCCAGCATTTT
CASSLDLGGNQPQHF
>TRBJ2-1|-|many|TRBV7-9
TGTGCCAGCAGTCAGGCGGCAGGGGAGAATGAGCAGTTCTTC
CASSQAAGENEQFF
>TRBJ2-3|TRBD2|-|TRBV6-1
TGTGCCAGCAGTGCCAGACTAGCGGGGGGGCCCGGAGATACGCAGTATTTT
CASSARLAGGPGDTQYF
>TRBJ2-3|-|-|TRBV6-1
TGTGCCAGCAGTTCCCTCGGGGGCCTCCCAGATACGCAGTATTTT
CASSSLGGLPDTQYF
>TRBJ2-3|-|few|TRBV4-1
TGCGCCAGCAGCCAGGACGGGGTGAGCACAGATACGCAGTATTTT
CASSQDGVSTDTQYF
>TRBJ2-1|-|many|TRBV12-3/TRBV12-4
TGTGCCAGCAGTGCCCAGGGTTTCAATGAGCAGTTCTTC
CASSAQGFNEQFF
>TRBJ2-6|-|many|TRBV6-1
TGTGCCAGCAGTGAAAATTGGGCTTCCCGGGCCAACGTCCTGACTTTC
CASSENWASRANVLTF
>TRBJ1-5|-|-|TRBV4-1
TGCGCCAGCAGCCAAGTCTTCAATCAGCCCCAGCATTTT
CASSQVFNQPQHF
>TRBJ1-1|TRBD1|many|TRBV12-3/TRBV12-4
TGTGCCAGCAGCCCGGCCGGGGGGACAGGGAGCACTGAAGCTTTCTTT
CASSPAGGTGSTEAFF
>TRBJ1-2|-|many|TRBV12-3/TRBV12-4
TGTGCCAGCAGTTCCACTCCGGGACAAACCTATGGCTACACCTTC
CASSSTPGQTYGYTF
>TRBJ2-5|TRBD2|-|TRBV11-2
TGTGCCAGCAGCCCCCGGACTAGCCCAGAGACCCAGTACTTC
CASSPRTSPETQYF
>TRBJ1-4|TRBD1|-|TRBV2
TGTGCCAGCAGTGACGGGACAGGGTCTAATGAAAAACTGTTTTTT
CASSDGTGSNEKLFF
>TRBJ2-1|TRBD2|few|TRBV7-8
TGTGCCAGCAGCTCAATACTAGCGGGGGAGCAGTTCTTC
CASSSILAGEQFF
>TRBJ1-2|-|many|TRBV7-9
TGTGCCAGCAGCCCCCCGGCAGCTTTCTATGGCTACACCTTC
CASSPPAAFYGYTF
>TRBJ2-7|-|-|TRBV25-1
TGTGCCAGCAGTCTCCATGGGGGGATTGTTAACGTCGACGAGCAGTACTTC
CASSLHGGIVNVDEQYF
>TRBJ1-3|TRBD1|many|TRBV11-2
TGTGCCAGCAGCTCAGACAGGGTCCCTGGGAACACCATATATTTT
CASSSDRVPGNTIYF
>TRBJ2-3|-|many|TRBV5-1
TGCGCCAGCAGCTTGGCAAGGGGCGTGGCAGATACGCAGTATTTT
CASSLARGVADTQYF
>TRBJ2-1|-|few|TRBV6-2/TRBV6-3
TGTGCCAGCAGTTACTCGGGTGGGGGGGCTAGCTACAATGAGCAGTTCTTC
CASSYSGGGASYNEQFF
>TRBJ2-7|-|-|TRBV5-1
TGCGCCAGCAGTCGAGGGTCCGAGCGGGTACTCTCCTACGAGCAGTACTTC
CASSRGSERVLSYEQYF
>TRBJ2-6|-|few|TRBV7-2
TGTGCCAGCAGCTTGGTTGGCGGGGGCCCTGGGGCCAACGTCCTGACTTTC
CASSLVGGGPGANVLTF
>TRBJ1-1|TRBD1|many|TRBV5-1
TGCGCCAGCAGCCCGATGGGACAGGGAGGGACTGAAGCTTTCTTT
CASSPMGQGGTEAFF
>TRBJ1-1|-|-|TRBV6-1
TGTGCCATCTGGGGAGGGGAGGTGATCACTGAAGCTTTCTTT
CAIWGGEVITEAFF
>TRBJ2-5|-|-|TRBV10-3
TGTGCCGCAGGGGAGACTGGGGTCGAGACCCAGTACTTC
CAAGETGVETQYF
>TRBJ2-7|TRBD1|-|TRBV6-4
TGTGCCAGCAGTGACAGGGGGCGGGAGCAGTACTTC
CASSDRGREQYF
>TRBJ2-3|TRBD2|-|TRBV12-3/TRBV12-4
TGTGCCAGCAGACTAGCGGGGGACCGCCTTTTCCCCACAGATACGCAGTATTTT
CASRLAGDRLFPTDTQYF
>TRBJ2-7|-|many|TRBV5-1
TGCGCCAGCCGCCTTCTCTCGGGGACTTCCTACGAGCAGTACTTC
CASRLLSGTSYEQYF
>TRBJ1-3|-|few|TRBV6-1
TGTGCCAGCAGTTTTCCCGTCGCCGGGGCGTCCGGAAACACCATATATTTT
CASSFPVAGASGNTIYF